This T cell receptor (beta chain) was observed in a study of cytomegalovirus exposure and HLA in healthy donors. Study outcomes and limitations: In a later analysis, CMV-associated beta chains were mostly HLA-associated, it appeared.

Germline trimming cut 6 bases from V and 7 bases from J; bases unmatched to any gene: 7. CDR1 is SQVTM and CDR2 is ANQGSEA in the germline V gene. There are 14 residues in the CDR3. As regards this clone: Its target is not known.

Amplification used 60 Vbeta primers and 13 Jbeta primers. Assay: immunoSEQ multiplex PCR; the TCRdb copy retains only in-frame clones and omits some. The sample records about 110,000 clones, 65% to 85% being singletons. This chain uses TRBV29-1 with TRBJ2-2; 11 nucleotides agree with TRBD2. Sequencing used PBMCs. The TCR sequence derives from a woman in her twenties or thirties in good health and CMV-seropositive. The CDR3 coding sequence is TGCAGCGTGGGAGCGCTAGCGGGGGGCGGGGAGCTGTTTTTT. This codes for CSVGALAGGGELFF.